Listed here are 5 T cell receptor beta chains from one sample, sequenced in a study of blood T cell repertoires in COVID-19. The repertoire was sequenced with immunoSEQ multiplex PCR; TCRdb's copy has only in-frame clones and lacks some. The sample lists around 90,000 clones, almost 90% occurring once. What was sequenced was peripheral blood. The receptors stem from a man in his fifties with COVID-19, enrolled during active disease.

The J gene is TRBJ1-2, the V gene TRBV9, with a weak D call TRBD1 (5 bases). CDR3 size: 15 residues. CDR1 is SGDLS and CDR2 is YYNGEE in the germline V gene. Trimming removed 0 bases at V and 2 bases at J, with 11 bases between. The CDR3 sequence: CASSVDGHLNYGYTF. CDR3 DNA: TGTGCCAGCAGCGTAGATGGACACCTAAACTATGGCTACACCTTC.

V gene TRBV11-2 combines with J gene TRBJ2-5; D might be TRBD1 (6 bases). There are 13 residues in the CDR3. Trimming cost V 2 bases and J 4 bases, with 8 bases left between them. CDR1 is SGHAT, CDR2 FQNNGV, per germline. This CDR3 reads CASSLYRVETQYF. The CDR3 DNA follows: TGTGCCAGCAGCTTATACAGGGTAGAGACCCAGTACTTC.

The rearrangement uses TRBV27 and TRBJ1-6; D is unresolved. Deletions cut 8 bases from V and 1 base from J, with 15 bases between. The CDR3 runs 16 residues. Germline CDR1 MNHEY, CDR2 SMNVEV (reference sequence). The CDR3 protein is CASSFSTKSYNSPLHF. The CDR3 DNA reads as TGTGCCAGCTCATTTTCCACAAAATCCTATAATTCACCCCTCCACTTT.

This clone has only a few counts. The chain carries TRBV18 and TRBJ1-1, with D possibly being TRBD1 (6 bases). The V gene's germline CDR1 is KGHSH and CDR2 LQKENI. The CDR3 consists of 15 residues. V was trimmed by 4 bases and J by 1 base, leaving 13 bases between them. The DNA for the CDR3 is TGTGCCAGCTCACTCGAGCAGGGGAGGAACACTGAAGCTTTCTTT. Translating it yields CASSLEQGRNTEAFF. Full variable domain (outside the CDR3, taken from reference TRBV18 and TRBJ1-1): NAGVMQNPRHLVRRRGQEARLRCSPMKGHSHVYWYRQLPEEGLKFMVYLQKENIIDESGMPKERFSAEFPKEGPSILRIQQVVRGDSAAYFCASSLEQGRNTEAFFGQGTRLTVV.

The V gene is TRBV4-3, the J gene TRBJ2-3; 8 positions agree with TRBD2. This CDR3 comprises 16 residues. Trimming at V came to 0 bases and at J to 1 base, leaving 3 bases not matched to a gene. Germline CDR1 reads LGHNA; CDR2 reads YSLEER. The DNA of the CDR3 is TGCGCCAGCAGCCAAGATCTCGGGGGGGGCACAGATACGCAGTATTTT. Translating it yields CASSQDLGGGTDTQYF.